The rows below give T cell receptor beta chains drawn from one sample of a study of T cells after yellow fever vaccination. TCRdb passed the 5' RACE reads through MiXCR, listing each CDR3 protein once. The sample includes around 230,000 distinct CDR3 sequences, approximately 6.3% of them seen just once. Material: CD4+ T cells sorted from PBMCs, obtained on the day of the yellow fever booster vaccination. Receptors were obtained from a young man who received the YFV17D yellow fever vaccine. The CDR3 runs from the conserved cysteine through the conserved F or W. The D gene is left open where the match is weak. Clone size is not always given. Where it is, it says once, few, many or a class for expanded clones.

J gene,D gene,CDR3 length,clone size,V gene,CDR3 protein,CDR3 DNA
TRBJ2-7,-,14,few,TRBV5-1,CASSFLGRPVEQYF,TGCGCCAGCAGCTTCCTCGGACGGCCGGTGGAGCAGTACTTC
TRBJ2-3,-,14,few,TRBV18,CASSPAASTDTQYF,TGTGCCAGCTCACCGGCCGCGAGCACAGATACGCAGTATTTT
TRBJ2-6,-,12,few,TRBV15,CATRAGANVLTF,TGTGCCACCCGTGCAGGGGCCAACGTCCTGACTTTC
TRBJ2-7,-,14,few,TRBV3-1,CASSQAGVGAEQYF,TGTGCCAGCAGCCAAGCGGGAGTTGGGGCCGAGCAGTACTTC
TRBJ2-3,-,13,-,TRBV4-2,CASSQTGQDTQYF,TGTGCCAGCAGCCAAACCGGTCAGGATACGCAGTATTTT
TRBJ1-2,-,20,-,TRBV5-1,CASSLVGVGGTSATKGGYTF,TGCGCCAGCAGCTTGGTTGGGGTGGGGGGCACCAGCGCTACCAAAGGGGGCTACACCTTC
TRBJ1-2,-,15,few,TRBV7-2,CASSLGRPPDYGYTF,TGTGCCAGCAGCTTAGGGAGGCCCCCGGACTATGGCTACACCTTC
TRBJ2-5,-,13,many,TRBV29-1,CSVSDGLQETQYF,TGCAGCGTTAGCGACGGTTTACAAGAGACCCAGTACTTC
TRBJ2-1,TRBD2,15,few,TRBV5-1,CASRGSTSGSNEQFF,TGCGCCAGCAGGGGTTCAACTAGCGGGAGCAATGAGCAGTTCTTC
TRBJ2-1,-,15,many,TRBV11-2,CASSPTRGSVGEQFF,TGTGCCAGCAGCCCCACTAGGGGTAGCGTCGGTGAGCAGTTCTTC
TRBJ2-5,-,16,-,TRBV20-1,CCAITGSGGSQETQYF,TGCTGTGCTATTACGGGTTCGGGCGGAAGCCAAGAGACCCAGTACTTC
TRBJ2-1,-,14,many,TRBV29-1,CSAARGSGNNEQFF,TGCAGCGCTGCCCGGGGCTCCGGAAACAATGAGCAGTTCTTC
TRBJ2-1,-,16,-,TRBV9,CASSVSWGGRYNEQFF,TGTGCCAGCAGCGTAAGTTGGGGAGGACGATACAATGAGCAGTTCTTC
TRBJ2-5,TRBD2,15,many,TRBV7-2,CASSRKLAGAETQYF,TGTGCCAGCAGCCGCAAGTTAGCGGGGGCGGAGACCCAGTACTTC
TRBJ2-1,-,16,-,TRBV11-2,CASSLDSALSYNEQFF,TGTGCCAGCAGCTTAGATTCGGCGCTCTCCTACAATGAGCAGTTCTTC
TRBJ2-1,TRBD2,14,many,TRBV20-1,CSAPRTSGKYEQFF,TGCAGTGCCCCCCGGACTAGCGGGAAATACGAGCAGTTCTTC
TRBJ2-1,-,13,many,TRBV12-3/TRBV12-4,CASSLVVTGEQFF,TGTGCCAGCAGTTTAGTTGTTACTGGTGAGCAGTTCTTC
TRBJ2-1,-,13,-,TRBV6-2/TRBV6-3,CASEGSSYNEQFF,TGTGCCAGTGAGGGGAGCTCCTACAATGAGCAGTTCTTC
TRBJ2-1,TRBD2,16,-,TRBV4-2,CASSQDLGAGGDEQFF,TGTGCCAGCAGCCAAGATTTAGGAGCGGGAGGCGATGAGCAGTTCTTC
TRBJ2-7,TRBD1,16,-,TRBV4-2,CASSATPGQSTYEQYF,TGTGCCAGCAGCGCTACTCCGGGACAGAGTACCTACGAGCAGTACTTC
TRBJ2-5,-,13,many,TRBV28,CASRGRVFETQYF,TGTGCCAGCCGGGGCAGGGTGTTCGAGACCCAGTACTTC
TRBJ2-5,-,13,many,TRBV4-3,CASSQDSRETQYF,TGCGCCAGCAGCCAAGACAGTAGGGAGACCCAGTACTTC
TRBJ2-7,TRBD2,14,many,TRBV7-2,CASSLGLAGTEQYF,TGTGCCAGCAGCTTAGGGCTAGCGGGGACCGAGCAGTACTTC
TRBJ2-1,TRBD2,16,-,TRBV7-2,CASSFLGREVGNEQFF,TGTGCCAGCAGCTTCTTAGGGCGGGAGGTAGGAAATGAGCAGTTCTTC
TRBJ1-1,-,14,many,TRBV10-3,CAISGGLLNTEAFF,TGTGCCATCAGTGGAGGACTGTTGAACACTGAAGCTTTCTTT
TRBJ2-1,TRBD2,17,few,TRBV4-1,CASSQVAGKSSYNEQFF,TGCGCCAGCAGCCAAGTAGCGGGGAAGAGCTCCTACAATGAGCAGTTCTTC
TRBJ1-2,-,14,few,TRBV30,CARRGAGVTYGYTF,TGTGCCCGCCGGGGGGCCGGAGTAACGTATGGCTACACCTTC
TRBJ2-2,-,15,-,TRBV7-2,CASSLDSSNTGELFF,TGTGCCAGCAGCTTAGATTCATCGAACACCGGGGAGCTGTTTTTT
TRBJ1-2,-,17,-,TRBV5-1,CASSLDPQGLAAYGYTF,TGCGCCAGCAGCTTGGACCCACAGGGCCTGGCGGCCTATGGCTACACCTTC
TRBJ2-7,-,14,many,TRBV6-2/TRBV6-3,CASRRDNIPTEQYF,TGTGCCAGCAGACGGGACAACATACCTACGGAGCAGTACTTC
TRBJ1-1,TRBD1,16,few,TRBV7-9,CASSDQLGQGNTEAFF,TGTGCCAGCAGCGACCAGTTAGGACAGGGGAACACTGAAGCTTTCTTT
TRBJ2-1,TRBD2,13,few,TRBV10-3,CASKRDSYNEQFF,TGTGCCAGTAAGCGGGACTCCTACAATGAGCAGTTCTTC
TRBJ1-1,-,13,-,TRBV2,CASGRVKIGEAFF,TGTGCCAGCGGCAGGGTAAAGATCGGTGAAGCTTTCTTT
TRBJ2-1,-,13,few,TRBV4-3,CASSQDGNNEQFF,TGCGCCAGCAGCCAAGATGGAAACAATGAGCAGTTCTTC
TRBJ2-5,TRBD2,17,few,TRBV5-6,CASSPVSGLASQETQYF,TGTGCCAGCAGCCCAGTGTCGGGACTAGCTTCACAAGAGACCCAGTACTTC
TRBJ2-2,TRBD2,16,many,TRBV5-5,CASSRTASGSLGELFF,TGTGCCAGCAGCCGGACAGCTAGCGGGAGTCTCGGGGAGCTGTTTTTT
TRBJ2-1,TRBD1,14,-,TRBV20-1,CSARQGAAYNEQFF,TGCAGTGCTCGACAGGGGGCTGCCTACAATGAGCAGTTCTTC
TRBJ2-7,TRBD2,15,-,TRBV12-3/TRBV12-4,CASSSRLAGSYEQYF,TGTGCCAGCAGTAGCCGACTAGCGGGGTCCTACGAGCAGTACTTC
TRBJ2-2,-,12,-,TRBV12-3/TRBV12-4,CASSLAPRELFF,TGTGCCAGCAGTTTAGCTCCCCGGGAGCTGTTTTTT
TRBJ1-1,-,14,few,TRBV5-1,CASSLAPANTEAFF,TGCGCCAGCAGCTTGGCCCCGGCGAACACTGAAGCTTTCTTT
TRBJ2-7,TRBD2,16,many,TRBV7-2,CASSPGTSGEPYEQYF,TGTGCCAGCAGCCCTGGGACTAGCGGGGAGCCCTACGAGCAGTACTTC
TRBJ2-3,-,14,few,TRBV7-2,CASSLELVIDTQYF,TGTGCCAGCAGCTTAGAACTGGTCATTGATACGCAGTATTTT
TRBJ1-1,TRBD1,12,many,TRBV12-3/TRBV12-4,CASSLTGGEAFF,TGTGCCAGCAGTTTAACAGGGGGCGAGGCTTTCTTT